Each of the 12 T cell receptor beta chains below was sequenced from the same sample in a study of human T cells and chemical hapten exposure. Documented time point: pre-sensitization, week 0. Treatment reported: therapeutic diphenylcyclopropenone sensitization with weekly scalp DPC. TCRdb independently ran MiXCR on the RACE reads; one entry per CDR3 protein. The sample lists around 300,000 distinct CDR3 sequences, almost 8% occurring once. The specimen was whole blood, collected in connection with sensitization to the hapten diphenylcyclopropenone (DPC). Receptors originate from a man between 18 and 35 years old with alopecia areata. Some clones in this sample may be carry-over from other donors' samples.

This clonotype was recorded a few times. J is TRBJ1-4 and V is TRBV4-3, with D unclear. Germline V gene lookup returns CDR1 LGHNA and CDR2 YSLEER. The CDR3 has 12 residues. The germline V and J ends were trimmed by 3 bases and 8 bases, with 7 bases remaining between them. The CDR3 DNA is TGCGCCAGCAGCCACGGTTCAGAAAAACTGTTTTTT. Translating it yields CASSHGSEKLFF.

Comments on this clonotype: The CDR3 end shows no conserved phenylalanine or tryptophan, and so a read error is likely. The chain employs TRBV6-1 and TRBJ1-1; D perhaps matches TRBD1 (5 bases). In germline, CDR1 is MNHNS, CDR2 SASEGT. CDR3 size: 13 residues. The V gene lost 5 bases and the J gene lost 1 base, with 8 bases spanning the gap. The CDR3 sequence: CASSRDRNTEAFY. The CDR3 DNA follows: TGTGCCAGCAGTCGAGACAGGAACACTGAAGCTTTCTAT.

This clonotype occurred many times. This chain connects TRBV5-1 to TRBJ2-4, with 10 bases identical to TRBD1. CDR3 length: 14 residues. V lost 4 bases to trimming and J lost 7 bases; unmatched junction nucleotides: 5. Per the germline V gene, CDR1 is SGHRS and CDR2 is YFSETQ. The CDR3 DNA reads TGCGCCAGCAGCCCGGACAGGGGGAAGAACATTCAGTACTTC. Amino acids: CASSPDRGKNIQYF.

This clonotype was found a few times. This chain connects TRBV3-1 to TRBJ1-6, with a weak D call TRBD1 (5 bases). V gave up 1 base and J gave up 9 bases, with 10 bases separating them. Germline V gene lookup returns CDR1 LGHDT and CDR2 YNNKEL (reference sequence). There are 14 residues in the CDR3. The CDR3 sequence: CASSQGQIFSPLHF. The CDR3 nucleotides read TGTGCCAGCAGCCAAGGACAGATTTTTTCACCCCTCCACTTT.

This clonotype has more than one count but fewer than ten. The rearrangement joins TRBV4-2 to TRBJ2-5; no clear D gene. Per germline, CDR1 LGHNA and CDR2 YNFKEQ. Trimming stripped 1 base from V and 1 base from J, with 10 bases between. This CDR3 region has 15 residues. CDR3 bases: TGTGCCAGCAGCCAAGGTCGGGTGAGCCAAGAGACCCAGTACTTC. Translated, it gives CASSQGRVSQETQYF.

This clonotype was seen ten or more times. The chain combines TRBV6-2 or TRBV6-3 with TRBJ1-5, with D maybe TRBD1 (5 bases). Trimming left V 4 bases short and J 3 bases short, with 25 bases between. The germline V gene has CDR1 MNHEY and CDR2 SVGEGT. This CDR3 region has 19 residues. DNA of the CDR3: TGTGCCAGCAGTTTTCGCTCTCACGGGACCCTAGGATACAATCAGCCCCAGCATTTT. Encoded protein: CASSFRSHGTLGYNQPQHF.

The V and J genes are TRBV27 and TRBJ1-2; TRBD1 might be the D (5 bases). Per germline, CDR1 MNHEY and CDR2 SMNVEV (reference sequence). The CDR3 runs to 14 residues. Trimming stripped 0 bases from V and 2 bases from J, with 7 bases between. As DNA, the CDR3 is TGTGCCAGCAGTTTATCGTCAGGGAACTATGGCTACACCTTC. This sequence encodes CASSLSSGNYGYTF.

This chain connects TRBV29-1 to TRBJ2-6, with D tentatively TRBD1 or TRBD2 (5 bases each). The CDR3 has 14 residues. The ends were cut back, 0 bases at V and 4 bases at J, with 7 bases in the middle. The V gene's germline CDR1 is SQVTM and CDR2 ANQGSEA. CDR3 in DNA: TGCAGCGTTGAAGAACGGGACGGGGCCAACGTCCTGACTTTC. Translating gives CSVEERDGANVLTF.

The chain has TRBV11-2 and TRBJ2-5; unclear D gene. V was trimmed by 0 bases and J by 5 bases, leaving 7 bases between them. CDR3 size: 13 residues. Per germline, CDR1 SGHAT and CDR2 FQNNGV. The CDR3 nucleotides are TGTGCCAGCAGCTTAGAGCCGGTTGAGACCCAGTACTTC. Its translation: CASSLEPVETQYF. Using reference TRBV11-2 and TRBJ2-5 for the parts outside the CDR3, the full variable domain is EAGVAQSPRYKIIEKRQSVAFWCNPISGHATLYWYQQILGQGPKLLIQFQNNGVVDDSQLPKDRFSAERLKGVDSTLKIQPAKLEDSAVYLCASSLEPVETQYFGPGTRLLVL.

This clonotype showed up many times. This chain connects TRBV20-1 to TRBJ2-2, with D maybe TRBD1 (6 bases). V dropped 3 bases and J dropped 4 bases, with 18 bases sitting between them. Per the germline V gene, CDR1 is DFQATT and CDR2 is SNEGSKA (reference sequence). This CDR3 has 16 amino acids. CDR3 sequence: CSASYNYRVGTGELFF. CDR3 nucleotide sequence: TGCAGTGCTAGCTATAATTACAGGGTGGGCACCGGGGAGCTGTTTTTT.

This clonotype was recorded a few times. The chain uses TRBV14 and TRBJ2-4, with D perhaps assigned TRBD1 or TRBD2 (5 bases each). V lost 4 bases and J 8 bases, leaving 12 bases between the germline ends. The CDR3 runs to 13 residues. Germline CDR1 SGHDN, CDR2 FVKESK. In DNA, the CDR3 is TGTGCCAGCAGCCCTAGGACGGGACACATTCAGTACTTC. It encodes CASSPRTGHIQYF. Full variable domain (remainder filled in from reference TRBV14 and TRBJ2-4): EAGVTQFPSHSVIEKGQTVTLRCDPISGHDNLYWYRRVMGKEIKFLLHFVKESKQDESGMPNNRFLAERTGGTYSTLKVQPAELEDSGVYFCASSPRTGHIQYFGAGTRLSVL.

This clonotype was detected only a few times. J is TRBJ1-2 and V is TRBV7-2; 9 bases are a match to TRBD1. This CDR3 comprises 15 residues. V lost 5 bases and J lost 6; bases outside the gene matches: 10. From germline, CDR1 is SGHTA and CDR2 FQGNSA. CDR3 coding DNA: TGTGCCAGCAGCACCCCGTACAGGGGGCAGCATGGCTACACCTTC. Encoded protein: CASSTPYRGQHGYTF.